Sequencing of this TCR beta chain was carried out in a study of blood T cell repertoires in COVID-19. Study-wide context: Spain, Italy and the United States supplied samples that represented acute and convalescent COVID-19. T cells, B-cell-depleted T cells, or PBMCs supplied cDNA or gDNA.

The CDR3 has 14 amino acids. With 4 bases clipped from V and 6 bases from J, the junction kept 4 bases outside the gene matches. The germline V gene has CDR1 KGHSH and CDR2 LQKENI. Original analysis: Estimated nucleated cell counts came from reference gene primer amplification. The method was immunoSEQ multiplex PCR; TCRdb's version includes in-frame clones alone and lacks a portion of them. V, J and clone size are taken as reported in that table, and D and trimming were inferred from the DNA itself. The table has 250,000 or so clones, around nine tenths seen once. The rearrangement joins TRBV18 to TRBJ1-4, with 8 bases fitting TRBD1. The sequenced sample consisted of peripheral blood. This TCR derives from a woman aged 70-85 years with active or convalescent COVID-19. The CDR3 DNA reads TGTGCCAGCTCACTCGGGACAGGAGATGAAAAACTGTTTTTT. Amino acid sequence: CASSLGTGDEKLFF.